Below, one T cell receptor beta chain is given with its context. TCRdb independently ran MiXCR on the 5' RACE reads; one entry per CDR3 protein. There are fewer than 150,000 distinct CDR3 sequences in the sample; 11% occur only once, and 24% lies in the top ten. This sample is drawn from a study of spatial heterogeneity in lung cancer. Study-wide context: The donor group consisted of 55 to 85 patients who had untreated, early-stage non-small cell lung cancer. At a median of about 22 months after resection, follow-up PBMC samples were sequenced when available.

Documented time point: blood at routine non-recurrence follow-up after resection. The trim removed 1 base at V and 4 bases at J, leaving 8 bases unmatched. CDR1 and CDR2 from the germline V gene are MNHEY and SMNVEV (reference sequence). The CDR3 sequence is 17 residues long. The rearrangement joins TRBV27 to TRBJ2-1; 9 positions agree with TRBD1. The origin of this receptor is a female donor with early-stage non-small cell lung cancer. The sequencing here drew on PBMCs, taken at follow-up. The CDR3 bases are TGTGCCAGCAGTTTATTCTTGAGTGGACAGGGGTACAATGAGCAGTTCTTC. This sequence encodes CASSLFLSGQGYNEQFF.